The 25 T cell receptor beta chains below come from one sample, sequenced in a study of T cells in Graves' hyperthyroidism and ophthalmopathy. Authors of the study amplified TCR beta CDR3 regions from RNA transcripts. First-round RT-PCR of the TCR CDR3 relied on the HTBI primer set. Each CDR3 protein is one row after TCRdb ran MiXCR on the multiplex PCR reads. The repertoire has around 190,000 distinct CDR3 sequences, roughly a sixth of them found once; the top ten carry roughly 50%. The sample consisted of blood. The source of these receptors is a woman in her fifties or sixties with Graves' hyperthyroidism.

In its sample, this clonotype was seen many times. This rearrangement joins TRBV11-3 to TRBJ1-1, with D hard to call. Germline V gene lookup returns CDR1 SGHNT and CDR2 YENEEA. CDR3 length: 12 residues. Trimming left V 7 bases short and J 4 bases short, with 10 bases between. CDR3 sequence reads: CASTPKRTEAFF. In DNA, the CDR3 is TGTGCCAGCACCCCCAAACGCACTGAAGCTTTCTTT.

The table lists this clonotype with many counts. This rearrangement joins TRBV29-1 to TRBJ2-7; 7 bases are a match to TRBD1. Germline CDR1 and CDR2: SQVTM and ANQGSEA. Trimming took 5 bases from V and 0 from J; bases not matched to a gene: 10. This CDR3 has 15 amino acids. CDR3 residues: CSVQILDRSSYEQYF. CDR3 DNA sequence: TGCAGCGTTCAGATCCTGGACAGGAGCTCCTACGAGCAGTACTTC.

This clonotype was detected only a few times. V and J are TRBV5-4 and TRBJ2-2, with 13 bases matching TRBD2. The CDR3 loop spans 18 amino acids. With 4 bases clipped from V and 1 base from J, the junction kept 7 bases outside the gene matches. Germline loops: CDR1 SGHNT, CDR2 YYREEE (reference sequence). The CDR3 is CASSRGGLAGMNTGELFF. The CDR3 nucleotides read TGTGCCAGCAGCCGGGGGGGACTAGCGGGAATGAACACCGGGGAGCTGTTTTTT.

The CDR3 DNA is TGTGCCAGCAGTCCACTAGCGGGAGGCCTTGGGGGTGAGCAGTTCTTC. Its translation is CASSPLAGGLGGEQFF. This chain connects TRBV12-3 or TRBV12-4 to TRBJ2-1, with 12 bases identical to TRBD2. The trim removed 5 bases at V and 9 bases at J, leaving 11 bases unmatched. This CDR3 has 16 residues.

The chain links TRBV6-5 to TRBJ2-7; no clear D gene. Trimming stripped 0 bases from V and 3 bases from J, with 6 bases between. Per germline, CDR1 MNHEY and CDR2 SVGAGI. The CDR3 sequence is 13 residues long. CDR3 in DNA: TGTGCCAGCAGTTACTCGTTCGGCTACGAGCAGTACTTC. Its translation is CASSYSFGYEQYF.

This clonotype was seen repeatedly, ten times or more. The rearrangement uses TRBV27 and TRBJ2-1; D unresolved. V lost 8 bases and J lost 6, with 8 bases in between. CDR3 length: 11 residues. Germline CDR1 and CDR2: MNHEY and SMNVEV (reference sequence). This chain's CDR3 is CASATGNEQFF. The CDR3 DNA reads TGTGCCAGCGCTACGGGCAATGAGCAGTTCTTC.

This chain joins TRBV18 and TRBJ2-1; 7 positions agree with TRBD1. Germline loops: CDR1 KGHSH, CDR2 LQKENI. The length of the CDR3 is 15 residues. V was clipped by 6 bases and J by 7 bases; unmatched bases: 12. The CDR3 loop is CASSRDRAGKNEQFF. The CDR3 DNA is TGTGCCAGCTCCCGCGACAGGGCTGGGAAGAATGAGCAGTTCTTC. Together with reference TRBV18 and TRBJ2-1, the CDR3 gives the full variable domain: NAGVMQNPRHLVRRRGQEARLRCSPMKGHSHVYWYRQLPEEGLKFMVYLQKENIIDESGMPKERFSAEFPKEGPSILRIQQVVRGDSAAYFCASSRDRAGKNEQFFGPGTRLTVL.

Ten or more counts support this clonotype. The CDR3 nucleotides read TGTGCCAGCAGTAAAACGACAGGGGGCATGTACGAGCAGTACTTC. Translating gives CASSKTTGGMYEQYF. The chain uses TRBV6-1 and TRBJ2-7, with TRBD1 identical over 10 bases. The CDR3 covers 15 residues. Unmatched junction bases numbered 8, after V lost 5 bases and J lost 4 bases. Germline loops: CDR1 MNHNS, CDR2 SASEGT.

This clonotype was recorded at least ten times. The chain uses TRBV5-6 and TRBJ2-3; either TRBD1 or TRBD2 may fit D (5 bases each). The germline V gene has CDR1 SGHDT and CDR2 YYEEEE. CDR3 length: 14 amino acids. The V and J ends lost 5 bases and 0 bases respectively, with 10 bases between them. CDR3 nucleotides: TGTGCCAGCAGTTTCCGGGACAGCACAGATACGCAGTATTTT. It specifies CASSFRDSTDTQYF.

J is TRBJ2-3 and V is TRBV5-4, with 8 bases matching TRBD2. This CDR3 spans 13 amino acids. V shed 4 bases and J 6 bases; nucleotides not matched to a gene: 4. Germline CDR1 reads SGHNT; CDR2 reads YYREEE (reference sequence). The CDR3 loop is CASSRSGGDTQYF. DNA of the CDR3: TGTGCCAGCAGCCGTTCGGGAGGGGATACGCAGTATTTT.

This clonotype was recorded a few times. J is TRBJ1-5 and V is TRBV6-1; 8 bases agree with TRBD1. CDR1 MNHNS and CDR2 SASEGT come from the germline V gene. Losses at the gene ends were 6 bases for V and 2 bases for J; bases not matched to a gene: 6. This CDR3 is 15 amino acids long. DNA for the CDR3: TGTGCCAGCAGCAGGACAGGGACCGGCAATCAGCCCCAGCATTTT. Translated, it gives CASSRTGTGNQPQHF.

This sequence joins TRBV19 and TRBJ1-3; 8 bases map to TRBD1. Germline-derived CDR1 and CDR2 are LNHDA and SQIVND (reference sequence). After removal of 8 bases from V and 0 bases from J, the junction contained 9 bases not matched to a gene. CDR3 length: 16 residues. CDR3 bases: TGTGCCAGTGGATGGACAGGGACGAGCTCTGGAAACACCATATATTTT. This sequence encodes CASGWTGTSSGNTIYF.

This clonotype was seen repeatedly, ten times or more. The rearrangement links TRBV19 to TRBJ2-3; D ambiguous. The germline V and J ends were trimmed by 6 bases and 0 bases, with 7 bases remaining between them. This CDR3 region has 13 residues. In germline, CDR1 is LNHDA, CDR2 SQIVND (reference sequence). The CDR3 sequence is CASRATSTDTQYF. Here the CDR3 DNA reads TGTGCCAGTAGGGCAACTAGCACAGATACGCAGTATTTT.

This clonotype was seen more than once but under ten times. The chain uses TRBV20-1 and TRBJ1-5; no definite D call. Between the trimmed V and J ends, which lost 3 bases and 3 bases, there was a span of 12 bases. The germline gives CDR1 DFQATT, CDR2 SNEGSKA (reference sequence). The CDR3 covers 14 residues. In DNA, the CDR3 is TGCAGTGCTAGTTTGGGCCCCTACAATCAGCCCCAGCATTTT. Its protein is CSASLGPYNQPQHF.

This clonotype was observed many times. The V call is TRBV19, the J call TRBJ1-5; maybe TRBD1 (6 bases). V lost 9 bases and J lost 6, with 15 bases in between. Germline CDR1 is LNHDA and CDR2 is SQIVND (reference sequence). The CDR3 is made up of 13 amino acids. The CDR3 is CASAEGDRQPQHF. The CDR3 DNA is TGTGCCAGCGCAGAGGGGGATCGTCAGCCCCAGCATTTT.

There are a few counts of this clonotype. This chain connects TRBV6-4 to TRBJ2-1; either TRBD1 or TRBD2 may fit D (5 bases each). This CDR3 comprises 16 residues. Per germline, CDR1 MRHNA and CDR2 SNTAGT. With 3 bases removed from V and 0 bases from J, the gap between germline ends came to 12 bases. Written as DNA, the CDR3 is TGTGCCAGCAGTGAAGAGGGGACGAGCTCCTACAATGAGCAGTTCTTC. Amino acids: CASSEEGTSSYNEQFF.

Only a few counts were recorded for this clonotype. V usage is TRBV11-1 and J usage is TRBJ2-6, with 9 bases lining up with TRBD1. The V segment lost 4 bases and the J segment 0 bases; nucleotides outside the gene matches: 10. Per the germline V gene, CDR1 is SGHAT and CDR2 is FQDESV (reference sequence). This CDR3 contains 19 residues. In DNA, the CDR3 is TGTGCCAGCAGCTCGGTCCGGGACAGGGCCTACTCTGGGGCCAACGTCCTGACTTTC. Protein sequence: CASSSVRDRAYSGANVLTF.

This chain connects TRBV7-9 to TRBJ2-6; 7 bases align to TRBD2. Trimming took 8 bases from V and 2 from J; bases not matched to a gene: 9. Germline assignment: CDR1 SEHNR and CDR2 FQNEAQ (reference sequence). CDR3 length: 16 residues. The chain's CDR3 is CASGSKTSAGANVLTF. As DNA, the CDR3 is TGTGCCAGCGGCTCCAAAACTAGCGCTGGGGCCAACGTCCTGACTTTC.

This clonotype was counted ten times or more. The chain uses TRBV3-1 and TRBJ2-5, with TRBD1 matching 7 bases. Germline V gene sequence: CDR1 LGHDT, CDR2 YNNKEL (reference sequence). CDR3 size: 19 residues. The V segment lost 4 bases and the J segment 5 bases; nucleotides outside the gene matches: 22. In DNA, the CDR3 is TGTGCCAGCAGCCCAATTTTAAAGGGGGACCCCAGGGGGACGGAGACCCAGTACTTC. It yields the protein CASSPILKGDPRGTETQYF.

The chain combines TRBV20-1 with TRBJ1-5, with D hard to call. V was trimmed by 3 bases and J by 7 bases, leaving 13 bases between them. Germline V gives CDR1 DFQATT, CDR2 SNEGSKA (reference sequence). CDR3 size: 13 residues. In DNA, the CDR3 is TGCAGTGCTAGCCCGGACCCAAACCAGCCCCAGCATTTT. It translates to CSASPDPNQPQHF.

This clonotype was found a few times. The CDR3: CAISERRTTGKAGELFF. CDR3 nucleotide sequence: TGTGCCATCAGTGAAAGGCGGACAACAGGGAAAGCCGGGGAGCTGTTTTTT. The genes are TRBV10-3 and TRBJ2-2, with D possibly TRBD1 on 6 matching bases. The V end lost 3 bases, the J end lost 6 bases, and 20 bases lay between the germline ends. The CDR3 totals 17 residues. Germline V CDR1 and CDR2: ENHRY, SYGVKD.

This clonotype was seen only a few times. CDR3 region: CASSDGTGGTGELFF. DNA for the CDR3: TGTGCCAGCAGCGATGGGACAGGGGGTACCGGGGAGCTGTTTTTT. The V call is TRBV5-4, the J call TRBJ2-2, with 11 positions matching TRBD1. This CDR3 is built from 15 residues. Germline V gene lookup returns CDR1 SGHNT and CDR2 YYREEE (reference sequence). Losses at the gene ends were 4 bases for V and 5 bases for J; bases not matched to a gene: 4.

This clonotype turned up a few times. The chain uses TRBV30 and TRBJ2-7; TRBD1 might be the D (6 bases). Deletions cut 0 bases from V and 6 bases from J, with 9 bases between. Germline CDR1 and CDR2: GTSNPN and SVGIG (reference sequence). This CDR3 region has 12 residues. The CDR3 nucleotides are TGTGCCTGGAGTGTATGGGGGCGCGAGCAGTACTTC. Protein: CAWSVWGREQYF.

This clonotype was counted a few times. The rearrangement links TRBV15 to TRBJ2-2; possible D gene TRBD2, 5 bases. This CDR3 is 14 amino acids long. The V gene's germline CDR1 is LNHNV and CDR2 YYDKDF (reference sequence). V was trimmed by 1 base and J by 6 bases, leaving 9 bases between them. The CDR3 DNA is TGTGCCACCAGCAGAGTGACCGGGGCCGGGGAGCTGTTTTTT. Its translation: CATSRVTGAGELFF.

The chain employs TRBV2 and TRBJ2-4; 10 positions match TRBD2. The CDR3 totals 15 residues. The germline CDR1 and CDR2 sequences are SNHLY and FYNNEI. The V segment lost 8 bases and the J segment 7 bases; nucleotides outside the gene matches: 11. The CDR3, as DNA: TGTGCCAGCTTGACTAGCGGGCTCCCCCGGAACATTCAGTACTTC. Translating it yields CASLTSGLPRNIQYF.